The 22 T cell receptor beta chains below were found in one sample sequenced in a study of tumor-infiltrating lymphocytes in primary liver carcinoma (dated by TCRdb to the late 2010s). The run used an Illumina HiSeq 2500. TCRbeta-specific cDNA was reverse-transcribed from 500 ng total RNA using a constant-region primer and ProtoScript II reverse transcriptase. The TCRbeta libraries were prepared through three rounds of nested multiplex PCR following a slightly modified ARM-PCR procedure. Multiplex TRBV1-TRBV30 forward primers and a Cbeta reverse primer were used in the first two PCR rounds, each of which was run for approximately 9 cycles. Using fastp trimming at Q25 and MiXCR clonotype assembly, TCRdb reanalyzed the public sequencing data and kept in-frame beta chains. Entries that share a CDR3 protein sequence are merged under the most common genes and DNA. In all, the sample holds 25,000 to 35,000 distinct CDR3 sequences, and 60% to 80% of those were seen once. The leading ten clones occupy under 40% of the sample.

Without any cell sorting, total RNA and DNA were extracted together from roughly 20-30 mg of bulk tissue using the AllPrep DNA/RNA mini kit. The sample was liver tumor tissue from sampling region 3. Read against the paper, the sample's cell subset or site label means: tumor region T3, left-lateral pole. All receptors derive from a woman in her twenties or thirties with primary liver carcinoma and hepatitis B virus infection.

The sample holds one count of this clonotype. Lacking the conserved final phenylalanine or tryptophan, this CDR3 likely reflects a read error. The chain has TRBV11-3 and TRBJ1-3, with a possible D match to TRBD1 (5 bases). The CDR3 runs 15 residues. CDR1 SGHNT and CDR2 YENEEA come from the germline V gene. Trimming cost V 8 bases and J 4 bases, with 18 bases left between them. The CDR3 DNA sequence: TGTGCCAGCGGAATAATTACAGGTTCGGGAAACACCATATATTCT. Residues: CASGIITGSGNTIYS.

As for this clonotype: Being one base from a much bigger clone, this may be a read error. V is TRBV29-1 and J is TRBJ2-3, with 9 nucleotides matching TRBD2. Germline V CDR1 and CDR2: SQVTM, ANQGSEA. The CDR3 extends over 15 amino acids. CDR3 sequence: CRAQGLAGFTDTQYF. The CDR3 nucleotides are TGCAGAGCCCAGGGGCTAGCGGGATTCACAGATACGCAGTATTTT.

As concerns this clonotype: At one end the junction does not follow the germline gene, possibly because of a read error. This chain's CDR3 is CVSSPSAAAGEQLF. In DNA, the CDR3 is TGTGTCAGCAGCCCGAGCGCGGCGGCGGGTGAGCAGCTCTTC. This chain links TRBV7-9 with TRBJ2-1; possible D gene TRBD2, 5 bases. CDR1 and CDR2 (germline): SEHNR, FQNEAQ (reference sequence). The CDR3 contains 14 residues.

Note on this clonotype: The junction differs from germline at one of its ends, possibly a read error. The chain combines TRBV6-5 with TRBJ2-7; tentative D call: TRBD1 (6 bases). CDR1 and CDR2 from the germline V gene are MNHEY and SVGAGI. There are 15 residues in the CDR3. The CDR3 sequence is CASSYMDSSSYEHCF. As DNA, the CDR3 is TGTGCCAGCAGTTACATGGACAGCAGCTCCTACGAGCATTGCTTC.

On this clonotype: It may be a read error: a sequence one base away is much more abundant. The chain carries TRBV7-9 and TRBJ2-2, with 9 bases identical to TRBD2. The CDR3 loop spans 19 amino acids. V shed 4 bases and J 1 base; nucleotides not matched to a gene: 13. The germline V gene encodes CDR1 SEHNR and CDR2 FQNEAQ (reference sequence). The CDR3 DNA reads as TGTGCCAGCAGCTCCCGAGGTAGCGGGAGTTATCGGAACACCGGGGAGCTGTTTTTT. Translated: CASSSRGSGSYRNTGELFF.

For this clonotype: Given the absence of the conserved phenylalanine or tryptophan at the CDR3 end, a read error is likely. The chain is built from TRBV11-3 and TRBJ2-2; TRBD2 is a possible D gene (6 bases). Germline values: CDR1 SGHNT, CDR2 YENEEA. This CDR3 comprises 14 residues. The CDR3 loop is CASRGTRATGGLFL. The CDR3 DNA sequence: TGTGCCAGCAGGGGAACTAGGGCGACCGGGGGGCTGTTTCTT.

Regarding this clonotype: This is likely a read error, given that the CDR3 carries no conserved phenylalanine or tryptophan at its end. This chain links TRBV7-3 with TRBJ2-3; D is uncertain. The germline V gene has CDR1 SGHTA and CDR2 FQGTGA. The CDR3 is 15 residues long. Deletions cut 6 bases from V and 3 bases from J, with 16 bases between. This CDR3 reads CASSPYKGGTDTQYS. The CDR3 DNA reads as TGTGCCAGCAGTCCCTATAAAGGCGGTACAGATACGCAGTATTCT.

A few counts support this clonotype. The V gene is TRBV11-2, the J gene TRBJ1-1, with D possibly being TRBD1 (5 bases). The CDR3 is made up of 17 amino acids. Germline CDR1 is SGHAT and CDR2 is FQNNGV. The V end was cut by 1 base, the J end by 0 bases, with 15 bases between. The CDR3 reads CASSLGATGYMNTEAFF. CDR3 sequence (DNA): TGTGCCAGCAGCTTAGGGGCCACAGGCTACATGAACACTGAAGCTTTCTTT.

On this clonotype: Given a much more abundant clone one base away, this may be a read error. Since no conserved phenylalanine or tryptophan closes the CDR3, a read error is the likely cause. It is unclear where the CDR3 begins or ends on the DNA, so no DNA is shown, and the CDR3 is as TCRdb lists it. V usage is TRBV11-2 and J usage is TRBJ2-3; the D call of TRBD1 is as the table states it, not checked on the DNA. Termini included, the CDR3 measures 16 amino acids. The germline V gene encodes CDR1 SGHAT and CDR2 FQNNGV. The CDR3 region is CASSRRTGVDTDTRYL.

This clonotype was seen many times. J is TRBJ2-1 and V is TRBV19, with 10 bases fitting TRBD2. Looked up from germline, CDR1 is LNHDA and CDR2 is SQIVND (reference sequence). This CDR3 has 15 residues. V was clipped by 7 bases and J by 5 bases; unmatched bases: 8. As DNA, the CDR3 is TGTGCCAGTAACGTCCCTAGCGGGGGAAACAATGAGCAGTTCTTC. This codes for CASNVPSGGNNEQFF.

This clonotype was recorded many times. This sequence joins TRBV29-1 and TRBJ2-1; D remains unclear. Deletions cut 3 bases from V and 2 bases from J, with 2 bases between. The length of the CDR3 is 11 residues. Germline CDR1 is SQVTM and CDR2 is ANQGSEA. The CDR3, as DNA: TGCAGCGTTGAGACCTACAATGAGCAGTTCTTC. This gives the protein CSVETYNEQFF.

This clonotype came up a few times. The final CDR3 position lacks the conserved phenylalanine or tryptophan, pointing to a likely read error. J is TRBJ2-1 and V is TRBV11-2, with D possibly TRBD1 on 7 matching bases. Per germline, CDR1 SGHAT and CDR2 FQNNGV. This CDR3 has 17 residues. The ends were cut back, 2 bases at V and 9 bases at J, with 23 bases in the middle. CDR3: CASSLTHGRGYRGEQFL. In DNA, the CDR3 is TGTGCCAGCAGCTTAACCCACGGACGGGGGTACAGGGGTGAGCAGTTCTTA.

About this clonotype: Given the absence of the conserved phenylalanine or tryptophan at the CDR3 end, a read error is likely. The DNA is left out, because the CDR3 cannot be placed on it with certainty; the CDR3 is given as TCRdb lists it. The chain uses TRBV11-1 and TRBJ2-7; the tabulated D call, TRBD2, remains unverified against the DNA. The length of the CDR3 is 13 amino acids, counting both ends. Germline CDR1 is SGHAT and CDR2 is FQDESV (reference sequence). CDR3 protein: CASSLGYLRELYL.

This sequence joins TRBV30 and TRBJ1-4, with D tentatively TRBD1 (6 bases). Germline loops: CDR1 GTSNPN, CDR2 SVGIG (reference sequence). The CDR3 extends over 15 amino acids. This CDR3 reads CALSVAGARGEKLFF. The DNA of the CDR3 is TGTGCTTTGAGTGTAGCAGGGGCCAGGGGAGAAAAACTGTTTTTT.

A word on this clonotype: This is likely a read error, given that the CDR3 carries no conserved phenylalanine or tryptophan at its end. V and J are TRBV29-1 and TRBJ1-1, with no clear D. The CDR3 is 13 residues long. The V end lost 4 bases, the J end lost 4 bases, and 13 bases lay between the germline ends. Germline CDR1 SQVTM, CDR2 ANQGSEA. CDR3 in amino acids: CSVGVGGVTEAFL. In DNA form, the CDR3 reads TGCAGCGTTGGTGTAGGCGGGGTCACTGAAGCTTTCTTA.

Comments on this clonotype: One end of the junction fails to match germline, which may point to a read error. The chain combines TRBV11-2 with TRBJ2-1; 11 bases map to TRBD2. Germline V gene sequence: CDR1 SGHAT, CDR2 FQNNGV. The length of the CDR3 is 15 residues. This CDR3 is CASTSLAGGYNGQFF. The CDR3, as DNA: TGTGCCAGCACCTCTCTAGCGGGAGGATACAATGGGCAGTTCTTC.

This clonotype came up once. CDR3 amino acids: CASSSGSGSADTRYF. CDR3 bases: TGTGCCAGCAGCTCAGGAAGCGGGAGTGCAGATACGCGATATTTT. The chain has TRBV11-2 and TRBJ2-3; 8 bases match TRBD2. V trimming: 4 bases; J trimming: 15 bases; junction bases outside the gene matches: 18. CDR1 and CDR2 from the germline V gene are SGHAT and FQNNGV. The CDR3 runs to 15 residues.

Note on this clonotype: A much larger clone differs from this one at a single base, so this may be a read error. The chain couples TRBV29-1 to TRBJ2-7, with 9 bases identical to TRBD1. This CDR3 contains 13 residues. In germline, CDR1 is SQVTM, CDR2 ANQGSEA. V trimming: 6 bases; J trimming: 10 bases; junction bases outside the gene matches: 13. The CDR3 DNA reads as TGCAGCGTCGTGGGACAGGGATTTAGCGACCAGTACTTC. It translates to CSVVGQGFSDQYF.

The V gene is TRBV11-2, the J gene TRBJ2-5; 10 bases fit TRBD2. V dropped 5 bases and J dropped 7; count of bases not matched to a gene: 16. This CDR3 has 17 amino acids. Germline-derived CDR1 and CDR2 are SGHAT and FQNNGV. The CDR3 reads CASSPRGRLAGLGTQYF. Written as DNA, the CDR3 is TGTGCCAGCAGCCCTAGGGGACGACTAGCGGGCCTAGGGACCCAGTACTTC.

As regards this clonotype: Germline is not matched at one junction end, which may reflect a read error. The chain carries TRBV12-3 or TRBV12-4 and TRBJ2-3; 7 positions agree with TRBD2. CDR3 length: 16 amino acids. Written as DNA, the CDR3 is TGTGCAAGCAGTGACGTAGGGCTAGGGAGGGCCTATACGCAGTATTTT. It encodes CASSDVGLGRAYTQYF.

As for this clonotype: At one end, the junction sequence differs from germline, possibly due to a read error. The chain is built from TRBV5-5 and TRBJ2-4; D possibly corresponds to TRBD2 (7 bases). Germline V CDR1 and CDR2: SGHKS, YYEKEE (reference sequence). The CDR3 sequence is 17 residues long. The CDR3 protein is CTSSLVGMRGGSDIQYF. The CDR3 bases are TGTACCAGCAGCTTAGTAGGAATGAGGGGGGGGTCAGACATTCAGTACTTC.

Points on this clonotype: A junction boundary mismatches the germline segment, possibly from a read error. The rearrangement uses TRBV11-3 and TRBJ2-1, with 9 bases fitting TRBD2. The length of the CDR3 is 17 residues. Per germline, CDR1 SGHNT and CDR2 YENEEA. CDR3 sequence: CASSSGLAGGVTPEQLF. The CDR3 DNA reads TGTGCCAGTAGCTCGGGACTAGCTGGAGGGGTCACTCCTGAGCAGTTATTC.